One sample yielded the 2 T cell receptor beta chains listed below, sequenced in a study of blood T cell repertoires in COVID-19. Measured with immunoSEQ multiplex PCR; TCRdb has only the in-frame clones, and not every one. The repertoire holds about 93,000 clones, with 86% as singletons. Sample: peripheral blood. The receptors stem from a woman over 75 with acute or convalescent COVID-19.

The genes are TRBV6-6 and TRBJ2-1, with TRBD2 matching over 11 bases. V shed 7 bases and J 2 bases; nucleotides not matched to a gene: 4. This CDR3 has 15 amino acids. CDR1 is MNHNY, CDR2 SVGAGI, per germline (reference sequence). CDR3 DNA sequence: TGTGCCAGCACCGATAGCGGGGGGGCCTACAATGAGCAGTTCTTC. Encoded protein: CASTDSGGAYNEQFF.

This clone showed up just once. V gene TRBV24-1 combines with J gene TRBJ1-5, with TRBD1 matching 10 bases. This CDR3 comprises 17 residues. After removal of 9 bases from V and 1 base from J, the junction contained 11 bases not matched to a gene. Germline-derived CDR1 and CDR2 are KGHDR and SFDVKD. In nucleotides, the CDR3 is TGTGCCACCTCGGATTCTAGACAGGGGGCGAGCAATCAGCCCCAGCATTTT. It yields the protein CATSDSRQGASNQPQHF.